The clone carrying this TCR beta chain appeared many times. Its antigen is still unknown. This specimen belongs to a study of CD8 T cells in ankylosing spondylitis. Study-level points and caveats: Typical of ankylosing spondylitis blood, it appeared, was a TCR beta motif of about eight highly homologous variants. Enrichment of disease-linked clones was reportedly significant in matched ankylosing spondylitis synovial fluid.

TCRdb used MiXCR to reprocess the 5' RACE reads, holding one entry per CDR3 protein. The repertoire holds more than 200,000 distinct CDR3 sequences, with about 24% as singletons. Germline CDR1 and CDR2: LGHDT and YNNKEL (reference sequence). Trimming cost V 1 base and J 7 bases, with 10 bases left between them. CDR3 length equals 13 residues. The specimen was blood, either unsorted or a sorted T cell fraction (not recorded which). V is TRBV3-1 and J is TRBJ1-2, with TRBD1 as a possible D gene (5 bases). The origin of this receptor is a male donor with ankylosing spondylitis or in good health (not recorded which). The CDR3 reads CASSQGAGAGYTF. DNA for the CDR3: TGTGCCAGCAGCCAAGGTGCCGGGGCTGGCTACACCTTC.